Listed below are T cell receptor beta chains from one sample, sequenced in a study of T cell changes during pregnancy in multiple sclerosis. Assay used: immunoSEQ multiplex PCR; TCRdb lists only in-frame clones, some missing. The repertoire holds over 45,000 clones, with roughly nine tenths as singletons. The specimen comprised CD4+ T cells from peripheral blood mononuclear cells, sampled in the second trimester of pregnancy. These receptors were taken from a female donor with multiple sclerosis, enrolled in a pregnancy study. Each CDR3 is given with its conserved first and last residue. The order of the fields is D gene, clone size, J gene, V gene, CDR3 protein, CDR3 DNA. D genes are given only for firm matches. The listing skips clone size in some rows; elsewhere it reads once, few, many or a size class.

NA,NA,TRBJ2-7,TRBV18,CASSLQFSGYEQYF,TGTGCCAGCTCACTTCAGTTTTCAGGCTACGAGCAGTACTTC
TRBD2,NA,TRBJ2-2,TRBV7-7,CASSPGSGGNTGELFF,TGTGCCAGCAGCCCCGGGAGCGGGGGGAACACCGGGGAGCTGTTTTTT
NA,NA,TRBJ1-2,TRBV2,CASKDRTANYGYTF,TGTGCCAGCAAAGACAGGACAGCTAACTATGGCTACACCTTC
TRBD1,NA,TRBJ1-4,TRBV30,CAWSVPGGKKLFF,TGTGCCTGGAGTGTGCCAGGGGGCAAAAAACTGTTTTTT
TRBD2,NA,TRBJ2-5,TRBV11-2,CASIRGRLAGGETQYF,TGTGCCAGCATCAGGGGGCGCTTAGCGGGAGGGGAGACCCAGTACTTC
NA,once,TRBJ1-1,TRBV5-6,CASSLGGGKVATEAFF,TGTGCCAGCAGCTTGGGTGGAGGGAAAGTAGCCACTGAAGCTTTCTTT
NA,NA,TRBJ1-3,TRBV19,CASSRGASGNTIYF,TGTGCCAGTAGTCGGGGGGCATCTGGAAACACCATATATTTT
NA,NA,TRBJ1-2,TRBV18,CASSPLAGSTLANYGYTF,TGTGCCAGCTCACCGTTAGCTGGTTCCACCCTCGCTAACTATGGCTACACCTTC
NA,NA,TRBJ1-4,TRBV30,CAWGGSDEKLFF,TGTGCCTGGGGAGGGTCGGATGAAAAACTGTTTTTT
TRBD1,NA,TRBJ1-1,TRBV7-9,CASSLTGQGSGTEAFF,TGTGCCAGCAGCCTAACGGGACAGGGGTCAGGCACTGAAGCTTTCTTT
NA,once,TRBJ1-1,TRBV6-5,CASRGTGLQSEAFF,TGTGCCAGCAGGGGTACAGGGCTTCAATCTGAAGCTTTCTTT
NA,NA,TRBJ1-4,TRBV5-5,CASSQLGQTNEKLFF,TGTGCCAGCAGCCAACTCGGACAGACAAATGAAAAACTGTTTTTT
TRBD1,NA,TRBJ1-1,TRBV7-9,CASSSWTGLNTEAFF,TGTGCCAGCAGCTCGTGGACAGGCCTGAACACTGAAGCTTTCTTT
TRBD1,NA,TRBJ2-3,TRBV5-1,CASSLDGTGADTQYF,TGCGCCAGCAGCTTGGACGGGACAGGGGCAGATACGCAGTATTTT
TRBD1,NA,TRBJ2-4,TRBV29-1,CSVETGGRTKNIQYF,TGCAGCGTTGAGACAGGGGGCCGGACCAAAAACATTCAGTACTTC
NA,NA,TRBJ2-1,TRBV7-2,CASSPITGNEQFF,TGTGCCAGCAGCCCCATCACAGGAAATGAGCAGTTCTTC
TRBD1,few,TRBJ2-7,TRBV5-5,CASSLPPGQEYEQYF,TGTGCCAGCAGCCTGCCCCCTGGACAGGAATACGAGCAGTACTTC
TRBD1,NA,TRBJ1-4,TRBV10-3,CAISPDRGRNEKLFF,TGTGCCATCAGCCCAGACAGGGGGCGAAATGAAAAACTGTTTTTT
NA,NA,TRBJ1-4,TRBV7-2,CASSLIRGFGEKLFF,TGTGCCAGCAGCTTAATCCGAGGGTTCGGGGAAAAACTGTTTTTT
NA,NA,TRBJ2-7,TRBV1,CTSSQEGTGFSSPYEQYF,TGCACCAGCAGCCAAGAAGGCACGGGGTTCTCCTCTCCCTACGAGCAGTACTTC
NA,NA,TRBJ2-7,TRBV7-2,CASSALQGYSYEQYF,TGTGCCAGCAGCGCTCTACAGGGATACTCCTACGAGCAGTACTTC
NA,NA,TRBJ1-2,TRBV5-6,CASSGVNYGYTF,TGTGCCAGCAGTGGAGTTAACTATGGCTACACCTTC
TRBD2,NA,TRBJ2-7,TRBV29-1,CSVATSGSYEQYF,TGCAGCGTGGCGACTAGCGGGAGTTACGAGCAGTACTTC
NA,NA,TRBJ1-1,TRBV19,CASSIKSGTEAFF,TGTGCCAGTAGTATCAAATCAGGCACTGAAGCTTTCTTT
TRBD2,NA,TRBJ2-1,TRBV7-3,CASSSGGIESYNEQFF,TGTGCCAGCAGCTCGGGAGGGATAGAGTCCTACAATGAGCAGTTCTTC
NA,NA,TRBJ2-5,TRBV11-2,CASSYDKEETQYF,TGTGCCAGCAGCTATGACAAAGAAGAGACCCAGTACTTC
TRBD2,NA,TRBJ2-5,TRBV9,CASSVSGGGKETQYF,TGTGCCAGCAGCGTCTCCGGGGGGGGGAAAGAGACCCAGTACTTC
NA,NA,TRBJ2-7,TRBV5-1,CASSSSRGSYEQYF,TGCGCCAGCAGCTCCTCCCGGGGAAGCTACGAGCAGTACTTC
TRBD1,NA,TRBJ1-4,TRBV4-1,CASSQTPGTVGEKLFF,TGCGCCAGCAGCCAGACTCCCGGGACAGTGGGTGAAAAACTGTTTTTT
TRBD1,NA,TRBJ1-2,TRBV7-3,CASSQRTGFGYTF,TGTGCCAGCAGCCAAAGGACAGGGTTTGGCTACACCTTC
TRBD2,NA,TRBJ2-2,TRBV5-1,CASRLRAGDTGELFF,TGCGCCAGCAGGTTAAGAGCGGGAGACACCGGGGAGCTGTTTTTT
NA,NA,TRBJ2-7,TRBV19,CASSATRNEQYF,TGTGCCAGTAGTGCCACTAGGAACGAGCAGTACTTC
TRBD2,NA,TRBJ2-1,TRBV4-2,CASSQDRTSGRRSNEQFF,TGTGCCAGCAGCCAAGATCGGACTAGCGGGAGGAGAAGCAATGAGCAGTTCTTC
TRBD1,NA,TRBJ1-3,TRBV10-3,CAITPTGSGNTIYF,TGTGCCATCACTCCGACAGGGTCTGGAAACACCATATATTTT
NA,NA,TRBJ1-2,TRBV20-1,CSARQGYGYTF,TGCAGTGCTAGACAGGGTTATGGCTACACCTTC
NA,NA,TRBJ1-5,TRBV6-1,CASRGQREQPQHF,TGTGCCAGCAGGGGACAACGGGAACAGCCCCAGCATTTT
TRBD1,NA,TRBJ1-4,TRBV6-1,CASSANRGPYEKLFF,TGTGCCAGCAGTGCGAACAGGGGGCCGTATGAAAAACTGTTTTTT
NA,once,TRBJ1-2,TRBV6-6,CASSYGGTATNYGYTF,TGTGCCAGCAGTTACGGGGGGACTGCTACTAACTATGGCTACACCTTC
NA,few,TRBJ2-1,TRBV6-1,CATTSPNEPKQFF,TGTGCCACCACGTCCCCAAATGAACCTAAGCAGTTCTTC